This TCR beta chain was captured in a study of CD8+ T cells in alopecia areata. About the research overall: Those treated were given oral tofacitinib at 5 to 10 mg twice daily. People stayed on tofacitinib for 6 to 18 months, then stopped the drug for 6 months.

Study findings and constraints: Patients shared TCRs less clearly than mice did, possibly for HLA-related reasons.

The table lists this clone with a few counts. The antigen is unknown. The CDR3 length is 14 residues. Trimming took 0 bases from V and 4 from J; bases not matched to a gene: 2. In alopecia areata patients, both lesional scalp punch biopsies and peripheral blood were collected. RNA was isolated and reverse transcribed to cDNA, the sequencing template. The method was immunoSEQ multiplex PCR; TCRdb's version includes in-frame clones alone and lacks a portion of them. This table has 100,000 to 150,000 clones, around two fifths appearing once. The TCR sequence derives from a human donor with alopecia areata. The chain is built from TRBV23-1 and TRBJ2-5; TRBD1 aligns across 7 bases. TRBV23-1 is an ORF; its function is uncertain. The sequenced sample consisted of CD4+ T cells sorted from blood. CDR3 sequence reads: CASSQSPGGETQYF. The CDR3 DNA reads TGCGCCAGCAGTCAATCCCCAGGGGGAGAGACCCAGTACTTC.